Listed below are T cell receptor beta chains from one sample, sequenced in a study of blood T cell repertoires in COVID-19. Repertoires were generated with immunoSEQ multiplex PCR, while TCRdb's copy carries only in-frame clones and drops some. Of roughly 86,000 clones in the sample, under 85% were seen once. The specimen was peripheral blood. Receptor source: a woman over 75 with COVID-19, enrolled during active disease. The CDR3 runs from the conserved cysteine through the conserved F or W. Each record gives: J gene, V gene, clone size, D gene, CDR3 protein, CDR3 DNA. The D gene is left open where the match is weak. Some rows have no size entry. The others give once, few or many, or a class for an expanded clone.

>TRBJ1-1|TRBV29-1|-|TRBD1
CSVGTASEAFF
TGCAGCGTCGGGACAGCCAGTGAAGCTTTCTTT
>TRBJ1-2|TRBV11-2|-|-
CASSSDHRVGGYTF
TGTGCCAGCAGCAGCGACCACAGGGTGGGGGGCTACACCTTC
>TRBJ1-6|TRBV18|-|-
CASSEATGQNSPLHF
TGTGCCAGCTCCGAAGCCACAGGGCAAAATTCACCCCTCCACTTT
>TRBJ2-3|TRBV10-3|-|-
CAIRNRDIGDDTQYF
TGTGCCATCAGGAACCGGGACATAGGTGACGATACGCAGTATTTT
>TRBJ2-5|TRBV4-1|-|TRBD2
CASSPGTSGLETQYF
TGCGCCAGCAGCCCCGGGACTAGCGGGTTAGAGACCCAGTACTTC
>TRBJ2-5|TRBV29-1|-|TRBD1
CSPAGTGNKETQYF
TGCAGCCCGGCGGGGACAGGGAATAAGGAGACCCAGTACTTC
>TRBJ1-3|TRBV19|-|-
CASSLGVHSGNTMYF
TGTGCCAGTAGCCTGGGAGTTCACTCTGGAAACACCATGTATTTT
>TRBJ1-1|TRBV28|once|-
CASRAGWTEAFF
TGTGCCAGCAGAGCAGGGTGGACTGAAGCTTTCTTT
>TRBJ2-7|TRBV10-3|few|TRBD1
CAIRGTGGSGEQYF
TGTGCCATCAGGGGGACAGGGGGCTCGGGCGAGCAGTACTTC
>TRBJ2-7|TRBV5-1|once|TRBD2
CASSLAGGTRGYEQYF
TGCGCCAGCAGCTTGGCGGGGGGGACAAGGGGCTACGAGCAGTACTTC
>TRBJ2-7|TRBV23-1|-|-
CASETKDRYYEQYF
TGCGCCAGTGAGACGAAGGACAGATACTACGAGCAGTACTTC
>TRBJ2-7|TRBV21-1|-|-
CASSKLGCGQYF
TGTGCCAGCAGCAAATTGGGTTGCGGGCAGTACTTC
>TRBJ1-1|TRBV7-8|-|TRBD1
CASSQGTGVLYTEAFF
TGTGCCAGCAGCCAAGGGACAGGGGTCTTGTACACTGAAGCTTTCTTT
>TRBJ2-2|TRBV5-1|-|-
CATQKNTGELFF
TGCGCCACCCAAAAGAACACCGGGGAGCTGTTTTTT
>TRBJ2-3|TRBV7-6|-|-
CASSLAGRWGGTDTQYF
TGTGCCAGCAGCTTAGCAGGTCGTTGGGGGGGCACAGATACGCAGTATTTT
>TRBJ1-2|TRBV5-4|-|-
CASSPDRANYGYTF
TGTGCCAGCAGCCCGGACAGAGCTAACTATGGCTACACCTTC